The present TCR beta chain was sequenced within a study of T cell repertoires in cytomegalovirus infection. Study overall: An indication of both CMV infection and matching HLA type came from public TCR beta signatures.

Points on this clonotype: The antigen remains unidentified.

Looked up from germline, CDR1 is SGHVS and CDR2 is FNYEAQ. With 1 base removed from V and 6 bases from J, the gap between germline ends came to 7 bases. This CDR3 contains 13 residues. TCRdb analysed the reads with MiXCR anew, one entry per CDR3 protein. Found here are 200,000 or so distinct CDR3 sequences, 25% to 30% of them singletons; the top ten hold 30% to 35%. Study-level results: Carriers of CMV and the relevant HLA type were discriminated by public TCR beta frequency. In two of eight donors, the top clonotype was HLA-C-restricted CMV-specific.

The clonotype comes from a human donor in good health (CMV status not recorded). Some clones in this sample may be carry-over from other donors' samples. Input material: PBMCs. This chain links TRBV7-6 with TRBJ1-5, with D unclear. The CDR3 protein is CASSLGDSQPQHF. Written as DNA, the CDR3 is TGTGCCAGCAGCTTAGGGGATAGTCAGCCCCAGCATTTT.